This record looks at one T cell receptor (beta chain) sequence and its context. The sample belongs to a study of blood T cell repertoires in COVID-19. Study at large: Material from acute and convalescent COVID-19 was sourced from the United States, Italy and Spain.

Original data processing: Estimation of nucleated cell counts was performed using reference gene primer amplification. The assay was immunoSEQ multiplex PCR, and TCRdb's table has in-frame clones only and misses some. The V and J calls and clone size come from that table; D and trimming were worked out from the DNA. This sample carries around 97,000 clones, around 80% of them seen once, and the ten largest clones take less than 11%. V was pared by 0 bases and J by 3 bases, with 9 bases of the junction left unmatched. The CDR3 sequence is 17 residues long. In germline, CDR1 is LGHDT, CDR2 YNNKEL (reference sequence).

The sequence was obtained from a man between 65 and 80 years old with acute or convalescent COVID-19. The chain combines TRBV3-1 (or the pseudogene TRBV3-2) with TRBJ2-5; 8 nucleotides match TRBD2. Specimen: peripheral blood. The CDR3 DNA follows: TGTGCCAGCAGCCAAGAGGGCCTAGCGGGTCGGGAAGAGACCCAGTACTTC. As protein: CASSQEGLAGREETQYF.